This T cell receptor beta chain originates from a study of blood T cell repertoires in COVID-19. Study details: The origin of the acute and convalescent COVID-19 samples was the United States, Italy and Spain. Sources were T cells, B-cell-depleted T cells, or PBMCs; the material itself was cDNA or gDNA.

Per the authors' pipeline: Reference gene primer amplification gave nucleated cell count estimates. Repertoires were generated with immunoSEQ multiplex PCR, while TCRdb's copy carries only in-frame clones and drops some. The DNA gave D and trimming, while V, J and clone size come from that table. Seen here are around 260,000 clones, less than 90% observed once, and the top ten hold around 4%. The CDR3 runs to 14 residues. The germline V and J ends were trimmed by 0 bases and 5 bases, with 9 bases remaining between them. Germline V gives CDR1 SGHRS, CDR2 YFSETQ. This clone was detected a few times. Sequenced: peripheral blood. The source of this sequence is a man aged 60 to 75 with acute or convalescent COVID-19. This chain connects TRBV5-1 to TRBJ1-5; TRBD1 is a possible D gene (6 bases). The CDR3 coding sequence is TGCGCCAGCAGCTTGGCAGGGGCGGATCAGCCCCAGCATTTT. Its translation is CASSLAGADQPQHF.